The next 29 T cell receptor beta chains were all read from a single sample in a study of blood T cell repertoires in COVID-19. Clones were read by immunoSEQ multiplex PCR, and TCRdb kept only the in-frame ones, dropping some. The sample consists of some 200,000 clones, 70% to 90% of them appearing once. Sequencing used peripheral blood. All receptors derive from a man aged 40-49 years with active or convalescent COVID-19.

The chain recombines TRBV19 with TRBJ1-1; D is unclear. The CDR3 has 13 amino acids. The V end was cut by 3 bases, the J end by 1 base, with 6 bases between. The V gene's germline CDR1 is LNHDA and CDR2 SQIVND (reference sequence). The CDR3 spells CASSIARNTEAFF. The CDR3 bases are TGTGCCAGTAGTATTGCCAGGAACACTGAAGCTTTCTTT.

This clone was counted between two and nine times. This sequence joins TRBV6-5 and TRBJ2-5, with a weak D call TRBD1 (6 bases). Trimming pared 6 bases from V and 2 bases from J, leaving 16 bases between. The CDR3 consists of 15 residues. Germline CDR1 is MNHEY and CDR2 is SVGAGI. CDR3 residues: CASRGHSGAQETQYF. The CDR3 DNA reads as TGTGCCAGCAGGGGACACTCTGGGGCACAAGAGACCCAGTACTTC.

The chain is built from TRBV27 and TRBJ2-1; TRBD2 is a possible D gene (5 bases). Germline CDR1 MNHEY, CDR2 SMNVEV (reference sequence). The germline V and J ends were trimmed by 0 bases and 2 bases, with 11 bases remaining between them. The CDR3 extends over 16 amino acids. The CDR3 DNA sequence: TGTGCCAGCAGTTTATCCCCGGGTAGCGCCTACAATGAGCAGTTCTTC. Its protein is CASSLSPGSAYNEQFF.

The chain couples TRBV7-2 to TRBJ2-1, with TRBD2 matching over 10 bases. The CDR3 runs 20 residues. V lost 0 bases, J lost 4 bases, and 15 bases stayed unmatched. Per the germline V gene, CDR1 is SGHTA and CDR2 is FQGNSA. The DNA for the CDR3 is TGTGCCAGCAGCTTAGCCGGCATGGGGGCTAGCGGGGGAGAATACAATGAGCAGTTCTTC. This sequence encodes CASSLAGMGASGGEYNEQFF.

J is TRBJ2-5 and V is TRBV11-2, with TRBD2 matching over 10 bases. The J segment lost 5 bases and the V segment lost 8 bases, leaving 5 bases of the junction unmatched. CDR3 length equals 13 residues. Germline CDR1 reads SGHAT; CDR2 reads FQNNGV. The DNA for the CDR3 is TGTGCCAGCCGAGCGGGAGGGTTGGAGACCCAGTACTTC. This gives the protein CASRAGGLETQYF. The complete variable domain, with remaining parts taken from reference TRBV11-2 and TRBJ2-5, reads EAGVAQSPRYKIIEKRQSVAFWCNPISGHATLYWYQQILGQGPKLLIQFQNNGVVDDSQLPKDRFSAERLKGVDSTLKIQPAKLEDSAVYLCASRAGGLETQYFGPGTRLLVL.

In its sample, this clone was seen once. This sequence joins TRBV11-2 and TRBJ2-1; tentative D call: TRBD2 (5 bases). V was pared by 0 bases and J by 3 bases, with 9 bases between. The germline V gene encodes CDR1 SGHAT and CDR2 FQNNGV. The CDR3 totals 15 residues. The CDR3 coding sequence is TGTGCCAGCAGCTTAGACAGCGGATACTACAATGAGCAGTTCTTC. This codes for CASSLDSGYYNEQFF.

The CDR3 is CAISGMGGPQETQYF. DNA for the CDR3: TGTGCCATCAGCGGCATGGGGGGACCACAAGAGACCCAGTACTTC. The V and J genes are TRBV10-3 and TRBJ2-5; D might be TRBD2 (6 bases). The length of the CDR3 is 15 residues. Germline CDR1 reads ENHRY; CDR2 reads SYGVKD. V was pared by 6 bases and J by 2 bases, with 16 bases between.

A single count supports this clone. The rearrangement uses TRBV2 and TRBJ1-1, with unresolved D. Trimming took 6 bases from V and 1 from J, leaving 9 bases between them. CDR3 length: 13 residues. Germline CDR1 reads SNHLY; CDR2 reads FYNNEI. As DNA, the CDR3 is TGTGCCAGCAGCGCCGGGAGGAACACTGAAGCTTTCTTT. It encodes CASSAGRNTEAFF.

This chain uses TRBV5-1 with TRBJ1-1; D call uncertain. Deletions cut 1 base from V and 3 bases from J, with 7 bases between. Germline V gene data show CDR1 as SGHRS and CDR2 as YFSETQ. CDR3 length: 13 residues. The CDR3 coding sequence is TGCGCCAGCAGCTTGATGCAGGACACTGAAGCTTTCTTT. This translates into CASSLMQDTEAFF.

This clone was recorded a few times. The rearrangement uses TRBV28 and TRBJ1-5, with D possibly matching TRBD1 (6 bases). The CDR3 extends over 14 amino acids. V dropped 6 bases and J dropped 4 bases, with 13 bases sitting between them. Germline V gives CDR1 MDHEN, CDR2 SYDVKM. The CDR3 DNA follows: TGTGCCAGCAGCGGGGGGGGCGGTAATCAGCCCCAGCATTTT. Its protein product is CASSGGGGNQPQHF.

The CDR3 region is CASSLGQGAWNEQFF. CDR3 sequence (DNA): TGTGCCAGCAGCTTGGGACAGGGGGCATGGAATGAGCAGTTCTTC. The chain employs TRBV5-6 and TRBJ2-1; 10 bases map to TRBD1. Looked up from germline, CDR1 is SGHDT and CDR2 is YYEEEE. The CDR3 totals 15 residues. With V trimmed by 0 bases and J by 7 bases, 4 bases remained unmatched.

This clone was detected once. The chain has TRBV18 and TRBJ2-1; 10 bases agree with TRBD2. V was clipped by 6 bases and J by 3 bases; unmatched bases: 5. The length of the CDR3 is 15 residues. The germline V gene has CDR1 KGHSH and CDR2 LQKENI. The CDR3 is CASSPLAGDYNEQFF. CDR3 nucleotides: TGTGCCAGCTCGCCCCTAGCGGGGGACTACAATGAGCAGTTCTTC. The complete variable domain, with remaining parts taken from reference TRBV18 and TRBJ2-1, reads NAGVMQNPRHLVRRRGQEARLRCSPMKGHSHVYWYRQLPEEGLKFMVYLQKENIIDESGMPKERFSAEFPKEGPSILRIQQVVRGDSAAYFCASSPLAGDYNEQFFGPGTRLTVL.

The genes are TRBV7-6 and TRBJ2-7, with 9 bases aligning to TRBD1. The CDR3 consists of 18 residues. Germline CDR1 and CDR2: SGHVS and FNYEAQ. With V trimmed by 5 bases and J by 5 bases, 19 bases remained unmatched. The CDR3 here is CASSPLPPTGGLYNEQYF. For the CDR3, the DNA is TGTGCCAGCAGCCCCCTACCCCCTACAGGGGGCTTGTATAACGAGCAGTACTTC.

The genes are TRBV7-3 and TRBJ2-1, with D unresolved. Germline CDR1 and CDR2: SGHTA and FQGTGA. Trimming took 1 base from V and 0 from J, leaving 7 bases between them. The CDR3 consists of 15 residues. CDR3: CASSLSGSSYNEQFF. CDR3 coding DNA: TGTGCCAGCAGCTTAAGCGGAAGCTCCTACAATGAGCAGTTCTTC.

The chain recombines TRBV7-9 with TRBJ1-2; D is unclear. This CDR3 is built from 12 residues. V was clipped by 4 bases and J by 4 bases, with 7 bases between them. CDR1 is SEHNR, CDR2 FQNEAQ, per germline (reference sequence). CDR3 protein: CASSSAGYGYTF. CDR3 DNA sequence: TGTGCCAGCAGCTCGGCGGGCTATGGCTACACCTTC.

CDR3 sequence reads: CASSLGQSNQPQHF. The CDR3 DNA sequence: TGTGCCAGCAGCCTGGGACAGAGCAATCAGCCCCAGCATTTT. This sequence joins TRBV3-1 (or the pseudogene TRBV3-2) and TRBJ1-5; 7 positions match TRBD1. CDR1 LGHDT and CDR2 YNNKEL come from the germline V gene (reference sequence). This CDR3 contains 14 residues. The V segment lost 4 bases and the J segment 1 base; nucleotides outside the gene matches: 1.

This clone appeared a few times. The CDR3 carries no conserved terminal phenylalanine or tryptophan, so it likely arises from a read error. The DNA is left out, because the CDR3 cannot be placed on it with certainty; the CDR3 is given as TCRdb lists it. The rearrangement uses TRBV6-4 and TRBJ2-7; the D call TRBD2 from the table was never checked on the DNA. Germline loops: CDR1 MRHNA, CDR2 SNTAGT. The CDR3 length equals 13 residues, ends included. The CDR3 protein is CASSDSVMRTSDL.

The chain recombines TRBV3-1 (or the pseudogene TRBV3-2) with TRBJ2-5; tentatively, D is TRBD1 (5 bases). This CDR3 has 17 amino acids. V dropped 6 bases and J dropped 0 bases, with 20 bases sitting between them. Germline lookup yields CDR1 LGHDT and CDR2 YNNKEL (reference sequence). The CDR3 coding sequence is TGTGCCAGCAGTTTCCCGGATGGGGCCCCGTACCAAGAGACCCAGTACTTC. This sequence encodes CASSFPDGAPYQETQYF.

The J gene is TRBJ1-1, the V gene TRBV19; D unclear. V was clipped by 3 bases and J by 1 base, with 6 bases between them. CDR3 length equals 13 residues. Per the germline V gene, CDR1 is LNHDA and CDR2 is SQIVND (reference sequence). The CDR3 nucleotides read TGTGCCAGTAGTATGAAGAGGAACACTGAAGCTTTCTTT. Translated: CASSMKRNTEAFF.

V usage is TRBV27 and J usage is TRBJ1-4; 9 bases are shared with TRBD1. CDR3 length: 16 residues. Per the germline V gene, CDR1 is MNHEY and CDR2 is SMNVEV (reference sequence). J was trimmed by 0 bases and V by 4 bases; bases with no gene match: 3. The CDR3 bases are TGTGCCAGCAGTTCAACAGGGGGCGCAACTAATGAAAAACTGTTTTTT. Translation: CASSSTGGATNEKLFF.

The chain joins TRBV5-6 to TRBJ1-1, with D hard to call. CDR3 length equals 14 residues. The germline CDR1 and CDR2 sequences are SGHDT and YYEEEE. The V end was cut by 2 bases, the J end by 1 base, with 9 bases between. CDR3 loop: CASSLDLENTEAFF. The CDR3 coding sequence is TGTGCCAGCAGCTTAGACTTGGAGAACACTGAAGCTTTCTTT.

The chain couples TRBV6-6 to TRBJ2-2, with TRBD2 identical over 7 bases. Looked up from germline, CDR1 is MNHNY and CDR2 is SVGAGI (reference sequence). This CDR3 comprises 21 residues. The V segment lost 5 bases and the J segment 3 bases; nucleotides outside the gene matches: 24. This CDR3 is CASSPTGLYLVLGRYTGELFF. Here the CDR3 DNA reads TGTGCCAGCAGTCCGACGGGACTATATCTTGTCCTAGGCCGGTACACCGGGGAGCTGTTTTTT.

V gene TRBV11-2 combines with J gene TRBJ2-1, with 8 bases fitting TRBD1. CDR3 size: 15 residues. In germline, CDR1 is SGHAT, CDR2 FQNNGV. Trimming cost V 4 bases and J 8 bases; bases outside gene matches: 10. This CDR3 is CASSSRTGRFDEQFF. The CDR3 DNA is TGTGCCAGCAGCTCCCGGACAGGGAGGTTCGATGAGCAGTTCTTC.

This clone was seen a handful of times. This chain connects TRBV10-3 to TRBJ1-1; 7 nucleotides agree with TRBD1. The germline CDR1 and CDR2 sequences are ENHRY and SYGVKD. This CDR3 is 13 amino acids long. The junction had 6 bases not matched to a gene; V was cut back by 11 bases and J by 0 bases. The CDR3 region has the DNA TGTGCCGTGACACAGGGGTTGAACACTGAAGCTTTCTTT. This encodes CAVTQGLNTEAFF.

Here the CDR3 reads CATSDFRQEREVETQYF. The CDR3 coding sequence is TGTGCCACCAGTGATTTCCGACAGGAGCGCGAGGTAGAGACCCAGTACTTC. The chain carries TRBV24-1 and TRBJ2-5, with a tentative D call TRBD1 (6 bases). Germline lookup yields CDR1 KGHDR and CDR2 SFDVKD. The CDR3 length is 17 residues. Trimming pared 1 base from V and 4 bases from J, leaving 18 bases between.

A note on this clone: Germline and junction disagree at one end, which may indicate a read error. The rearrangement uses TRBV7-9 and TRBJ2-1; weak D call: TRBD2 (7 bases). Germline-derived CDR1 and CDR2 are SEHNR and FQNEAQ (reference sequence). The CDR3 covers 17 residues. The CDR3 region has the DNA TGTGCCGGCAGCGGGGAGCGCGGGGGCCCCTCCTACAATGAGCAGTTCTTC. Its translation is CAGSGERGGPSYNEQFF.

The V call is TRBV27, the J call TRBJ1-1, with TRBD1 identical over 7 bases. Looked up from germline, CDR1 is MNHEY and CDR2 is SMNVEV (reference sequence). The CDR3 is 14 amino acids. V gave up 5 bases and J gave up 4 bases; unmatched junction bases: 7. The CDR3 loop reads CASSTLQGSTEAFF. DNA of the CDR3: TGTGCCAGCAGTACTTTACAGGGGTCCACTGAAGCTTTCTTT.

DNA of the CDR3: TGCAGCCAGGAAAATGGCTACACCTTC. This gives the protein CSQENGYTF. The V gene is TRBV29-1, the J gene TRBJ1-2, with unresolved D. Germline V lookup: CDR1 SQVTM, CDR2 ANQGSEA. Trimming pared 8 bases from V and 6 bases from J, leaving 7 bases between. CDR3 length: 9 residues.

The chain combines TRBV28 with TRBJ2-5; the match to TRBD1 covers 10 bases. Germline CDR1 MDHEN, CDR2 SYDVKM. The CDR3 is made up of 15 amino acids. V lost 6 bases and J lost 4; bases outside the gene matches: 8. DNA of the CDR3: TGTGCCAGCAGCCTGACAGGGGGCGCAGGAGAGACCCAGTACTTC. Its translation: CASSLTGGAGETQYF.